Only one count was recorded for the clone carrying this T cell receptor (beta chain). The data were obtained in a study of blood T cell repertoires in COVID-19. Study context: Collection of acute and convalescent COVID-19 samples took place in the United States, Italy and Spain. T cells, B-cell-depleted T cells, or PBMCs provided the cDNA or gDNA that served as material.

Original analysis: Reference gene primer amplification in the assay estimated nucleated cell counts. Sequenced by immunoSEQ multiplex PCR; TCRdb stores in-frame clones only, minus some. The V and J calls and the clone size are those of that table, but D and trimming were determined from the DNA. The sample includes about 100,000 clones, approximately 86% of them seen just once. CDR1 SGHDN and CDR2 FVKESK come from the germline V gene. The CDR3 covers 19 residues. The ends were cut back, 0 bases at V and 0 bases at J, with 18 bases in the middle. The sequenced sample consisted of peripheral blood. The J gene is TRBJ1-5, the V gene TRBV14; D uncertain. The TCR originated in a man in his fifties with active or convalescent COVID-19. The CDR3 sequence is CASSQDMDVDEVSNQPQHF. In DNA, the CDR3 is TGTGCCAGCAGCCAAGATATGGATGTGGATGAGGTTAGCAATCAGCCCCAGCATTTT.